These 11 T cell receptor beta chains share one sample of origin, sequenced in a study of T-cell memory formation after mild COVID-19. TCRdb ran MiXCR on the 5' RACE reads and lists one entry per CDR3 protein. This sample has over 400,000 distinct CDR3 sequences; about a quarter occur once, and the top ten carry 10% to 15%. Input material: PBMCs or a T cell subset sorted from them (not recorded which). These receptors all stem from an adult woman who had mild COVID-19 (a few samples of this study predate the infection). Cell type and time point are not known.

The chain combines TRBV11-3 with TRBJ2-7; perhaps TRBD1 as D (6 bases). The germline V and J ends were trimmed by 4 bases and 4 bases, with 14 bases remaining between them. The germline V gene encodes CDR1 SGHNT and CDR2 YENEEA. The CDR3 consists of 14 residues. This chain's CDR3 is CASSSSAGEYEQYF. Here the CDR3 DNA reads TGTGCCAGCAGCTCCTCGGCAGGGGAATACGAGCAGTACTTC.

There are many counts of this clonotype. The genes are TRBV10-3 and TRBJ2-7; D may match TRBD1 or TRBD2 (6 bases each). In germline, CDR1 is ENHRY, CDR2 SYGVKD. This CDR3 is 14 amino acids long. Trimming took 8 bases from V and 7 from J, leaving 21 bases between them. Written as DNA, the CDR3 is TGTGCCATCGGGGACTCACAGGGTACGGGGGAGCAGTACTTC. Encoded protein: CAIGDSQGTGEQYF.

The chain carries TRBV5-4 and TRBJ1-1; TRBD1 aligns across 7 bases. CDR1 and CDR2 (germline): SGHNT, YYREEE (reference sequence). The junction had 7 bases not matched to a gene; V was cut back by 4 bases and J by 4 bases. There are 14 residues in the CDR3. The CDR3 nucleotides are TGTGCCAGCAGCCGCCACACAGGGGCCACTGAAGCTTTCTTT. Translation: CASSRHTGATEAFF.

This clonotype was recorded a few times. The rearrangement links TRBV12-3 or TRBV12-4 to TRBJ1-2; no clear D. This CDR3 is 13 amino acids long. V was trimmed by 7 bases and J by 4 bases, leaving 13 bases between them. CDR3 coding DNA: TGTGCCAGCACCTCAAGGAACAGCTATGGCTACACCTTC. Amino acid sequence: CASTSRNSYGYTF.

The sample holds a few counts of this clonotype. The chain joins TRBV12-3 or TRBV12-4 to TRBJ1-5; no definite D call. The CDR3 consists of 15 residues. V was shortened by 2 bases and J by 0 bases, with 8 bases between the two germline ends. DNA of the CDR3: TGTGCCAGCAGTTTATCCGGGATTAGCAATCAGCCCCAGCATTTT. It is translated as CASSLSGISNQPQHF.

The genes are TRBV12-3 or TRBV12-4 and TRBJ2-1; 7 bases agree with TRBD1. V gave up 6 bases and J gave up 6 bases; unmatched junction bases: 14. This CDR3 is 16 amino acids long. CDR3 in amino acids: CASSLTGDIRVNEQFF. The CDR3 DNA reads TGTGCCAGCAGCCTCACAGGGGACATTCGGGTCAATGAGCAGTTCTTC.

This clonotype was seen only a few times. In DNA form, the CDR3 reads TGTGCCAGTAGTATACCCCAGGACAGATACACTGAAGCTTTCTTT. Its protein is CASSIPQDRYTEAFF. V is TRBV19 and J is TRBJ1-1; perhaps TRBD1 as D (6 bases). Trimming removed 2 bases from V and 3 bases from J, with 13 bases in between. CDR1 LNHDA and CDR2 SQIVND come from the germline V gene (reference sequence). This CDR3 contains 15 residues.

This clonotype occurred a few times. The CDR3 DNA reads TGTGCCAGCAGCCGGTTAGCGGGAGGGAACAATGAGCAGTTCTTC. Its protein is CASSRLAGGNNEQFF. This chain connects TRBV7-2 to TRBJ2-1; 11 bases are a match to TRBD2. CDR3 size: 15 residues. V shed 5 bases, J shed 5 bases, and the junction held 5 bases outside the gene matches. Germline values: CDR1 SGHTA, CDR2 FQGNSA.

CDR3 residues: CASSTSIGNSPLHF. The CDR3 DNA sequence: TGTGCCAGTAGTACGTCAATTGGGAATTCACCCCTCCACTTT. The chain employs TRBV19 and TRBJ1-6; D call uncertain. CDR1 LNHDA and CDR2 SQIVND come from the germline V gene (reference sequence). Trimming stripped 4 bases from V and 7 bases from J, with 11 bases between. The CDR3 length is 14 residues. The full variable domain, in which reference TRBV19 and TRBJ1-6 provide the parts outside the CDR3, is DGGITQSPKYLFRKEGQNVTLSCEQNLNHDAMYWYRQDPGQGLRLIYYSQIVNDFQKGDIAEGYSVSREKKESFPLTVTSAQKNPTAFYLCASSTSIGNSPLHFGNGTRLTVT.

The chain employs TRBV9 and TRBJ2-1; D perhaps matches TRBD1 (6 bases). V lost 3 bases, J lost 4 bases, and 14 bases lay in between. Germline assignment: CDR1 SGDLS and CDR2 YYNGEE. The CDR3 is made up of 15 amino acids. The CDR3 sequence: CASSAGVSGYNEQFF. CDR3 DNA sequence: TGTGCCAGCAGCGCAGGGGTTTCGGGGTACAATGAGCAGTTCTTC.

The chain joins TRBV15 to TRBJ1-4; D might be TRBD1 (5 bases). V was pared by 1 base and J by 7 bases, with 19 bases between. Per the germline V gene, CDR1 is LNHNV and CDR2 is YYDKDF (reference sequence). The CDR3 totals 17 residues. CDR3 in DNA: TGTGCCACCAGCAGAGTCCCCCCAGGGAATCACGTTGAAAAACTGTTTTTT. The encoded protein is CATSRVPPGNHVEKLFF.